Following are 22 T cell receptor beta chains from one sample sequenced in a study of tissue T cells after allogeneic stem cell transplantation. Time point: mouse harvest day 7 after allogeneic transplant. Mouse grafts combined 10^7 T-cell-depleted bone marrow cells with 10^6 splenic CD5+ T cells. The table came from immunoSEQ multiplex PCR; TCRdb's copy has only in-frame clones and leaves some out. The table includes thousands of clones, 55% detected once. Sequences were obtained from gut tissue. Every receptor here comes from a female BALB/c mouse given C57BL/6 T cells with graft-versus-host disease after an allogeneic hematopoietic cell transplant.

This clone is labeled as large (0.1 to 1%). Mouse germline and gene names are used. The CDR3 end is not reached by the read, which stops 1 residue before it; the germline J gene fills it in. The rearrangement links TRBV26 to TRBJ1-3; D gene unclear. The CDR3 is made up of 14 amino acids. V was pared by 1 base and J by 0 bases, with 4 bases between. The germline CDR1 and CDR2 sequences are KGHPV and FQNQEV (reference sequence). The CDR3 is CASSLYDSGNTLYF. The part of the CDR3 DNA that was read is TGTGCCAGCAGTCTGTACGATTCTGGAAATACGCTCTAT.

This clone was counted only a few times. Gene names refer to mouse genes. The read terminates 1 residue before the CDR3 end, so the remaining end is supplied by the germline J gene. The V gene is TRBV3, the J gene TRBJ2-7; 10 bases are shared with TRBD2. CDR3 length: 15 amino acids. J gave up 0 bases and V 5 bases, and 4 bases lay outside the gene matches. Germline loops: CDR1 SNHLY, CDR2 FYNGKV (reference sequence). The DNA read from the CDR3 is TGTGCCAGCAGCCGGACTGGGGGCCGCTCCTATGAACAGTAC. It is translated as CASSRTGGRSYEQY. The complete CDR3 reads CASSRTGGRSYEQYF.

By share, this clone counts as large. Gene names are mouse gene names. CDR3 bases read: TGTGGTGCCCCGGGACAGGGGGCTGGAAATACGCTCTAT. This encodes CGAPGQGAGNTLY. The complete CDR3 protein is CGAPGQGAGNTLYF. This chain uses TRBV20 with TRBJ1-3; 11 nucleotides line up with TRBD1. Read sequence stops 1 residue before the CDR3 end, and the germline J gene provides the missing end. CDR1 and CDR2 (germline): GFQATS, STVNSAI. With V trimmed by 6 bases and J by 2 bases, 3 bases remained unmatched. The CDR3 is 14 amino acids.

Comments on this clone: Gene and germline names: mouse. The CDR3 extends 1 residue past the end of the read, so its final part is completed from the germline J gene. This chain uses TRBV13-2 with TRBJ1-6, with 9 bases that match TRBD1. TRBJ1-6 qualifies as an ORF whose function is uncertain. The CDR3 consists of 15 residues. Germline V gene lookup returns CDR1 NNHNN and CDR2 SYGAGS (reference sequence). J was trimmed by 3 bases and V by 5 bases; bases with no gene match: 3. CDR3 bases read: TGTGCCAGCGGCCGGACAGGGGTCTATAATTCGCCCCTCTAC. This sequence encodes CASGRTGVYNSPLY. The full CDR3 protein reads CASGRTGVYNSPLYF.

This clone was picked up a small number of times. Gene names and germline refer to mouse. The CDR3 end is not reached by the read, which stops 1 residue before it; the germline J gene fills it in. This chain links TRBV13-1 with TRBJ2-7; 12 bases align to TRBD2. The J segment lost 6 bases and the V segment lost 5 bases, leaving 6 bases of the junction unmatched. CDR1 and CDR2 from the germline V gene are NSHNY and SYGAGN. CDR3 size: 14 residues. CDR3 amino acids: CASRNRDWGVEQYF. CDR3 DNA (partial): TGTGCCAGCAGGAACCGGGACTGGGGGGTTGAACAGTAC.

In its sample, this clone was seen once. Mouse names are used for the genes. With the read ending 1 residue before the CDR3 end, the germline J gene is used to fill in that end. The gene calls are TRBV12-1 and TRBJ2-3, with 8 bases fitting TRBD2. J gave up 3 bases and V 4 bases, and 2 bases lay outside the gene matches. The CDR3 extends over 13 amino acids. Germline V gene lookup returns CDR1 SGHSN and CDR2 HYEKVE. The CDR3 sequence is CASSLGGAETLYF. Incomplete CDR3 DNA: TGTGCCAGCTCGCTGGGGGGCGCAGAAACGCTGTAT.

A remark on this clone: Gene and germline names: mouse. The CDR3 extends 1 residue past the end of the read, so its final part is completed from the germline J gene. The rearrangement links TRBV20 to TRBJ2-4; 7 positions match TRBD2. Trimming at V came to 0 bases and at J to 0 bases, leaving 3 bases not matched to a gene. This CDR3 contains 15 residues. Looked up from germline, CDR1 is GFQATS and CDR2 is STVNSAI. The covered CDR3 bases are TGTGGTGCTAGGGATGGCTGGGGGAGTCAAAACACCTTGTAC. It is translated as CGARDGWGSQNTLY. The entire CDR3 protein is CGARDGWGSQNTLYF.

About this clone itself: Genes and germline come from the mouse. The CDR3 sequence is CSSSPRGDTQYF. CDR3 DNA, as far as it was read: TGCTCCAGCAGTCCCAGGGGAGACACCCAGTAC. The chain combines TRBV23 with TRBJ2-5; the table's D call, TRBD1, was not checked against the DNA. The CDR3 extends 1 residue past the end of the read, so its final part is completed from the germline J gene. CDR1 KGHTA and CDR2 FQNQQP come from the germline V gene. This CDR3 is built from 12 residues.

This clone was found a few times. Gene names refer to mouse genes. Incomplete CDR3 DNA: TGTGCCAGCAGCTTAGACGTCTTC. It codes for CASSLDVF. The full CDR3 is CASSLDVFF. This chain connects TRBV3 to TRBJ1-1; D ambiguous. The CDR3 extends 1 residue past the end of the read, so its final part is completed from the germline J gene. This CDR3 region has 9 residues. Trimming stripped 1 base from V and 11 bases from J, with 2 bases between. Germline V gene lookup returns CDR1 SNHLY and CDR2 FYNGKV (reference sequence).

To note about this clone: Gene names are the mouse ones. The CDR3 sequence is CASSLRDWGGGSAETLYF. CDR3 DNA (partial): TGTGCAAGCAGCTTAAGGGACTGGGGGGGTGGTAGTGCAGAAACGCTGTAT. The chain couples TRBV16 to TRBJ2-3; 13 bases are shared with TRBD2. The CDR3 extends 1 residue past the end of the read, so its final part is completed from the germline J gene. The V segment lost 2 bases and the J segment 0 bases; nucleotides outside the gene matches: 5. This CDR3 region has 18 residues. Looked up from germline, CDR1 is SGHSA and CDR2 is FRNQAP.

Worth noting for this clone: The germline and genes are mouse ones. Read data end 1 residue before the CDR3 end; the end is taken from the germline J gene. The V gene is TRBV26, the J gene TRBJ1-4; D possibly corresponds to TRBD1 (6 bases). The V gene lost 6 bases and the J gene lost 0 bases, with 8 bases spanning the gap. The length of the CDR3 is 14 residues. Germline CDR1 is KGHPV and CDR2 is FQNQEV (reference sequence). The part of the CDR3 DNA that was read is TGTGCCAGCAGCCGACAGGTTTCCAACGAAAGATTATTT. This sequence encodes CASSRQVSNERLF. The CDR3 as a whole reads CASSRQVSNERLFF.

Concerning this clone: The listed genes are named as in mouse. The read terminates 1 residue ahead of where the CDR3 ends, so the germline J gene completes it. The genes are TRBV26 and TRBJ2-2; D not resolved. Germline CDR1 is KGHPV and CDR2 is FQNQEV (reference sequence). This CDR3 comprises 13 residues. Trimming left V 0 bases short and J 1 base short, with 0 bases between. The sequenced CDR3 bases are TGTGCCAGCAGTCTGTCAAACACCGGGCAGCTCTAC. As protein: CASSLSNTGQLY. The whole CDR3 is CASSLSNTGQLYF. Full variable domain (missing parts from reference TRBV26 and TRBJ2-2): NSKVIQTPRYLVKGQGQKAKMRCIPEKGHPVVFWYQQNKNNEFKFLINFQNQEVLQQIDMTEKRFSAECPSNSPCSLEIQSSEAGDSALYLCASSLSNTGQLYFGEGSKLTVL.

This clone was seen a single time. Germline and genes: mouse. The DNA ends 1 residue before the CDR3 does, and the rest of the CDR3 is filled in from the germline J gene. This rearrangement joins TRBV2 to TRBJ2-3; 8 nucleotides align to TRBD2. Germline V gives CDR1 LGHNA, CDR2 YSYQKL. V lost 3 bases to trimming and J lost 0 bases; unmatched junction nucleotides: 8. The CDR3 spans 17 residues. The CDR3 here is CASSHAYWGTSAETLYF. The sequenced CDR3 bases are TGTGCCAGCAGCCATGCTTACTGGGGGACTAGTGCAGAAACGCTGTAT.

As to this clone: Gene names and germline refer to mouse. The read ends 1 residue before the CDR3 terminus; that terminus is restored from the germline J gene. This rearrangement joins TRBV13-2 to TRBJ2-5, with TRBD2 as a possible D gene (6 bases). Germline V gene lookup returns CDR1 NNHNN and CDR2 SYGAGS (reference sequence). Trimming left V 2 bases short and J 5 bases short, with 6 bases between. This CDR3 contains 12 residues. CDR3 bases read: TGTGCCAGCGGTGACTGGGGAGACACCCAGTAC. Its protein product is CASGDWGDTQY. The entire CDR3 sequence reads CASGDWGDTQYF.

For this clone: Each gene name is a mouse one. The missing CDR3 end, 1 residue past where the read stops, is filled in from the germline J gene. V and J are TRBV26 and TRBJ2-7; the match to TRBD2 covers 7 bases. The CDR3 extends over 13 amino acids. Germline V CDR1 and CDR2: KGHPV, FQNQEV (reference sequence). V dropped 2 bases and J dropped 6; count of bases not matched to a gene: 4. The CDR3 loop is CASSLGGGTEQYF. The DNA read from the CDR3 is TGTGCCAGCAGTCTGGGTGGGGGGACTGAACAGTAC.

In regard to this clone: Mouse names are used for the genes. The CDR3 extends 1 residue past the end of the read, so its final part is completed from the germline J gene. The gene calls are TRBV14 and TRBJ1-1; 10 bases fit TRBD1. Trimming took 2 bases from V and 7 from J; bases not matched to a gene: 2. This CDR3 is built from 13 residues. Germline CDR1 SGHDT, CDR2 FRDEAV. The CDR3 sequence: CASSLGQGGEVFF. The DNA read from the CDR3 is TGTGCCAGCAGTTTAGGACAGGGGGGAGAAGTCTTC.

This clone occurred a few times. Mouse germline and gene names are used. With the read ending 1 residue before the CDR3 end, the germline J gene is used to fill in that end. The chain joins TRBV3 to TRBJ2-7; D uncertain. V was cut by 2 bases and J by 6 bases, with 2 bases left in between. The CDR3 length is 10 residues. Germline V CDR1 and CDR2: SNHLY, FYNGKV (reference sequence). CDR3 sequence reads: CASSLCEQYF. CDR3 bases read: TGTGCCAGCAGCTTATGTGAACAGTAC.

This clone came up a few times. The gene names given are mouse names. The read is 1 residue too short to cover the CDR3 end, so that end is filled in from the germline J gene. Other DNA sequences from this sample encode an identical CDR3 as well. The chain carries TRBV26 and TRBJ1-3, with 8 nucleotides matching TRBD1. Germline V lookup: CDR1 KGHPV, CDR2 FQNQEV (reference sequence). The trim removed 2 bases at V and 0 bases at J, leaving 0 bases unmatched. CDR3 length equals 15 residues. This CDR3 is CASSLGQGSGNTLYF. Incomplete CDR3 DNA: TGTGCCAGCAGTCTGGGACAGGGTTCTGGAAATACGCTCTAT.

A note on this clone: Mouse names are used for the genes. With the read ending 1 residue before the CDR3 end, the germline J gene is used to fill in that end. The chain employs TRBV29 and TRBJ2-5; D not resolved. The germline CDR1 and CDR2 sequences are MSHET and SYDVDS. This CDR3 comprises 10 residues. The V end lost 5 bases, the J end lost 8 bases, and 5 bases lay between the germline ends. The CDR3 DNA, read in part, is TGTGCTAGCAGTGCCGGCACCCAGTAC. This gives the protein CASSAGTQY. The entire CDR3 is CASSAGTQYF.

Note on this clone: Gene names follow the mouse nomenclature. The sequenced fragment ends 1 residue before the CDR3 boundary, so the rest is inferred from the germline J gene. The genes are TRBV26 and TRBJ1-2; the D gene is possibly TRBD1 (6 bases). Germline values: CDR1 KGHPV, CDR2 FQNQEV (reference sequence). With 4 bases removed from V and 1 base from J, the gap between germline ends came to 10 bases. The CDR3 covers 14 residues. CDR3 bases read: TGTGCCAGCAGTCCCGGGACAAAAAACTCCGACTACACC. This sequence encodes CASSPGTKNSDYT. The CDR3 reads in full as CASSPGTKNSDYTF. Based on the CDR3 plus reference TRBV26 and TRBJ1-2, the full variable domain is NSKVIQTPRYLVKGQGQKAKMRCIPEKGHPVVFWYQQNKNNEFKFLINFQNQEVLQQIDMTEKRFSAECPSNSPCSLEIQSSEAGDSALYLCASSPGTKNSDYTFGSGTRLLVI.

As to this clone: The genes and germline here are from mouse. The read terminates 1 residue ahead of where the CDR3 ends, so the germline J gene completes it. V usage is TRBV4 and J usage is TRBJ2-7; 12 bases fit TRBD2. Germline trimming cut 6 bases from V and 7 bases from J; bases unmatched to any gene: 4. The CDR3 has 13 residues. Germline CDR1 LGHDT, CDR2 YNNKQL (reference sequence). The CDR3 spells CASRDWGGAEQYF. CDR3 DNA, as far as it was read: TGTGCCAGCAGAGACTGGGGGGGCGCGGAACAGTAC.

This clone was observed a few times. Gene names denote mouse genes. Read sequence stops 1 residue before the CDR3 end, and the germline J gene provides the missing end. This chain links TRBV26 with TRBJ2-7; the match to TRBD2 covers 11 bases. Germline V gene data show CDR1 as KGHPV and CDR2 as FQNQEV (reference sequence). V shed 3 bases, J shed 4 bases, and the junction held 2 bases outside the gene matches. The CDR3 has 14 residues. The sequenced part of the CDR3 DNA is TGTGCCAGCAGTCTTGGACTGGGGGGTTATGAACAGTAC. It specifies CASSLGLGGYEQY. The whole CDR3 region reads CASSLGLGGYEQYF.